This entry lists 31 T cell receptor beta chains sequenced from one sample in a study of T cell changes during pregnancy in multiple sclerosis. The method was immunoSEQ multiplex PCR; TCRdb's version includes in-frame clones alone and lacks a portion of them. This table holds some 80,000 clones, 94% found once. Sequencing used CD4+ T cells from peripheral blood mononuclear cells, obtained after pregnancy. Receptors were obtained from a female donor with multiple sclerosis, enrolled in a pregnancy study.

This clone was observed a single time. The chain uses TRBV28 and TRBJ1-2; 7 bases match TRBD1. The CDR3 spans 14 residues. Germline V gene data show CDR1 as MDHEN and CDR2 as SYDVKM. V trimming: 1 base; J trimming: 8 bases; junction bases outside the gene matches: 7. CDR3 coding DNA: TGTGCCAGCAGTTTATCAGACAGGGCGCGGGGCTACACCTTC. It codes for CASSLSDRARGYTF.

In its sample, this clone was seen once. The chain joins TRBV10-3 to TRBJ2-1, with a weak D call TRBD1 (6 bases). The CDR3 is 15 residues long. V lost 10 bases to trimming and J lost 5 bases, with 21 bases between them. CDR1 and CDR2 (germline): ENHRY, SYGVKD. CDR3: CATSTGLDSNNEQFF. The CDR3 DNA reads TGTGCCACTTCTACAGGGCTAGATAGTAACAATGAGCAGTTCTTC.

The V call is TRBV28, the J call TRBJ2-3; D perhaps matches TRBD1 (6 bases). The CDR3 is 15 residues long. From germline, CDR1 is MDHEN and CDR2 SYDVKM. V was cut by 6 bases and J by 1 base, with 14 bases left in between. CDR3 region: CASSLTGSGTDTQYF. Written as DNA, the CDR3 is TGTGCCAGCAGCCTTACAGGGTCGGGCACAGATACGCAGTATTTT. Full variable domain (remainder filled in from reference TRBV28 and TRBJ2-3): DVKVTQSSRYLVKRTGEKVFLECVQDMDHENMFWYRQDPGLGLRLIYFSYDVKMKEKGDIPEGYSVSREKKERFSLILESASTNQTSMYLCASSLTGSGTDTQYFGPGTRLTVL.

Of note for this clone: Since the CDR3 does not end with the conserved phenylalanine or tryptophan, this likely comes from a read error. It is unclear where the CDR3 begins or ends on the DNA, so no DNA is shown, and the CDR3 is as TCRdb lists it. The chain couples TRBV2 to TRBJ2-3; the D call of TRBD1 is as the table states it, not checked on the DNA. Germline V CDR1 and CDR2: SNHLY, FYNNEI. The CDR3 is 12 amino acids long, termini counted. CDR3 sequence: CASSDLGALRSV.

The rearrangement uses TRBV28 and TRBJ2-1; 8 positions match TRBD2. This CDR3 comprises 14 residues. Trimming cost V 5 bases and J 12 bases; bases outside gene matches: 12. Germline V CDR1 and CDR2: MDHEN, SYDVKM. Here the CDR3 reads CASSDPGLVLGQFF. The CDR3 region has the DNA TGTGCCAGCAGTGACCCGGGACTAGTCTTGGGGCAGTTCTTC.

The CDR3, as DNA: TGCGCCAGCAGCTTGGCGGTCGGGGCGAACACCGGGGAGCTGTTTTTT. Translating gives CASSLAVGANTGELFF. V usage is TRBV5-1 and J usage is TRBJ2-2; D may be TRBD2 (5 bases). Trimming took 0 bases from V and 0 from J, leaving 9 bases between them. This CDR3 region has 16 residues. Germline lookup yields CDR1 SGHRS and CDR2 YFSETQ.

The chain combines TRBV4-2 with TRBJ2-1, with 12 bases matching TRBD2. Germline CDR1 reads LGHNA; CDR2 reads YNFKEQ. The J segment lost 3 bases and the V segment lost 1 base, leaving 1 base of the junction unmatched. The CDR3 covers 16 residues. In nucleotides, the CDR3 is TGTGCCAGCAGCCAAGGACTAGCGGGGGACTACAATGAGCAGTTCTTC. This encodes CASSQGLAGDYNEQFF.

The CDR3 coding sequence is TGTGCCAGCAGCTCGGGAGGTCCCTCCTACAATGAGCAGTTCTTC. It yields the protein CASSSGGPSYNEQFF. The chain combines TRBV5-4 with TRBJ2-1; 7 nucleotides match TRBD2. Germline V gives CDR1 SGHNT, CDR2 YYREEE (reference sequence). The CDR3 is 15 amino acids. The ends lost 3 bases at V and 0 bases at J; junction bases unmatched: 3.

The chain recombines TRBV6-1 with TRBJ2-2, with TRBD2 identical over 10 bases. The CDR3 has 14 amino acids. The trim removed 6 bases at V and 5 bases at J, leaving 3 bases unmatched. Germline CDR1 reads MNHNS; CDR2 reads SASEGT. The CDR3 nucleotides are TGTGCCAGCAGAATACTAGCGGGAACCGGGGAGCTGTTTTTT. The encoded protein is CASRILAGTGELFF.

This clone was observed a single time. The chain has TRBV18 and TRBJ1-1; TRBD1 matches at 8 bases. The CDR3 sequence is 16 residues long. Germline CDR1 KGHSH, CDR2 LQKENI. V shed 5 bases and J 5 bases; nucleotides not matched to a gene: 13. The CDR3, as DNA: TGTGCCAGCTCAAGAGACAGGGGCCCCGCGGGGACTGAAGCTTTCTTT. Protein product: CASSRDRGPAGTEAFF.

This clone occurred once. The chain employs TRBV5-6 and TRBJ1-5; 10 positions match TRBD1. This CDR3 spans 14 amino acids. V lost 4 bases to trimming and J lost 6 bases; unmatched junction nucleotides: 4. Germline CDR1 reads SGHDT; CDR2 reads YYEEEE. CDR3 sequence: CASSGGQGLQPQHF. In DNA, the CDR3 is TGTGCCAGCAGCGGGGGACAGGGGCTTCAGCCCCAGCATTTT.

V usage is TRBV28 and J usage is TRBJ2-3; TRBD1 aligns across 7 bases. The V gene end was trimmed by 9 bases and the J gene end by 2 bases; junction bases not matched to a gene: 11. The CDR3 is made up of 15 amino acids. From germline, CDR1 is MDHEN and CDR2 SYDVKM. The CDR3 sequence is CASDQGEFITDTQYF. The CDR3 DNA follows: TGTGCCAGTGATCAGGGGGAATTCATCACAGATACGCAGTATTTT.

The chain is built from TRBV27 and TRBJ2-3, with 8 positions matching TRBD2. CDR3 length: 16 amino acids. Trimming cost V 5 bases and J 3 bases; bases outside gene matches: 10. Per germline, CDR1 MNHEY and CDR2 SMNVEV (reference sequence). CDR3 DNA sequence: TGTGCCAGCAGTAAAAGGGGCGGGAGGAGAACAGATACGCAGTATTTT. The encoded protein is CASSKRGGRRTDTQYF.

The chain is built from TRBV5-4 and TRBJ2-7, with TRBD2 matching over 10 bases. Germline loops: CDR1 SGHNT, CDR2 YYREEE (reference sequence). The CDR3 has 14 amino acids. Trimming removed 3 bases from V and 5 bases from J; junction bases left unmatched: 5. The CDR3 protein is CASSSSGRTDEQYF. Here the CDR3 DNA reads TGTGCCAGCAGCTCTAGCGGGAGAACGGACGAGCAGTACTTC.

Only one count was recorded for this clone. The chain's CDR3 is CASSPRDYPAQYF. The CDR3, as DNA: TGCGCCAGTAGTCCCCGGGACTATCCTGCGCAGTACTTC. The V and J genes are TRBV5-1 and TRBJ2-7; TRBD2 matches at 7 bases. This CDR3 has 13 residues. Per the germline V gene, CDR1 is SGHRS and CDR2 is YFSETQ. The trim removed 8 bases at V and 9 bases at J, leaving 14 bases unmatched.

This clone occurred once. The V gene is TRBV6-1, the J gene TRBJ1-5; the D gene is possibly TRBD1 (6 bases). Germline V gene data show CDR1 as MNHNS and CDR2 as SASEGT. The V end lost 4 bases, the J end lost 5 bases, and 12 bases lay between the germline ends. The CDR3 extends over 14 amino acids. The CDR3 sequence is CASSVTGYDQPQHF. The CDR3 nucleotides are TGTGCCAGCAGTGTGACAGGTTACGATCAGCCCCAGCATTTT.

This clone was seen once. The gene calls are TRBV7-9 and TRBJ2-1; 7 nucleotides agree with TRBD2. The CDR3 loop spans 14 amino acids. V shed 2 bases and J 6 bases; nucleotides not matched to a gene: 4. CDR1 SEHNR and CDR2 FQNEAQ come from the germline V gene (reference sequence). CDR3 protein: CASSLRGSINEQFF. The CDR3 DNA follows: TGTGCCAGCAGCTTACGCGGGAGCATCAATGAGCAGTTCTTC.

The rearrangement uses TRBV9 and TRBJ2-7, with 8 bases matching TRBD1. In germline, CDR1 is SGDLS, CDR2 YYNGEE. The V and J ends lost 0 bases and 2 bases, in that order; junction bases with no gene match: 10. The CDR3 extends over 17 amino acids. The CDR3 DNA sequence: TGTGCCAGCAGCGTAGGCGAGGGGACAGGTTTGCCCTACGAGCAGTACTTC. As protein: CASSVGEGTGLPYEQYF.

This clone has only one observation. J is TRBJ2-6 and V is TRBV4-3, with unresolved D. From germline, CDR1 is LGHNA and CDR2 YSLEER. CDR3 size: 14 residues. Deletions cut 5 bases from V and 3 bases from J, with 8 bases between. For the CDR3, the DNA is TGCGCCAGCAGCTACAGTCTTGGGGCCAACGTCCTGACTTTC. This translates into CASSYSLGANVLTF.

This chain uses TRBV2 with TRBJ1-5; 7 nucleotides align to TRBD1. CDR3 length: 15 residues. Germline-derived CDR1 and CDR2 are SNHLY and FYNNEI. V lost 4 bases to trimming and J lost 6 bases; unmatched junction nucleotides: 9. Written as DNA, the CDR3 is TGTGCCAGCAGTGGAGGGGCAGGGGGAGGTCAGCCCCAGCATTTT. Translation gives CASSGGAGGGQPQHF.

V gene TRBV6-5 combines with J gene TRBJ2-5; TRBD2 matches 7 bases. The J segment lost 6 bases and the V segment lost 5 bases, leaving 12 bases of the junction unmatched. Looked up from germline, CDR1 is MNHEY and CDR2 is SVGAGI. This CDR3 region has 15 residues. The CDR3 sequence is CASSRLGGRGKTQYF. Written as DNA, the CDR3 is TGTGCCAGCAGTCGCCTCGGGGGGAGGGGAAAGACCCAGTACTTC.

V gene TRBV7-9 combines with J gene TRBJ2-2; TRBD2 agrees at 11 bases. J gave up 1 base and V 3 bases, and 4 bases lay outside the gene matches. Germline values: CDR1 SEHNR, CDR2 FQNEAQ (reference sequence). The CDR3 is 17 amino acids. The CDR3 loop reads CASSFAGLAGNTGELFF. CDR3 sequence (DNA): TGTGCCAGCAGCTTCGCCGGACTAGCGGGGAACACCGGGGAGCTGTTTTTT.

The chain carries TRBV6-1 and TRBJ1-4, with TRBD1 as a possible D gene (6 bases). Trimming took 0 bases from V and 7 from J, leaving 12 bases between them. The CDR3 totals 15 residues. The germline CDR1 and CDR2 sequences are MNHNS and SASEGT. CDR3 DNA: TGTGCCAGCAGTGAAGCCGGGGGGGCGCGTGAAAAACTGTTTTTT. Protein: CASSEAGGAREKLFF.

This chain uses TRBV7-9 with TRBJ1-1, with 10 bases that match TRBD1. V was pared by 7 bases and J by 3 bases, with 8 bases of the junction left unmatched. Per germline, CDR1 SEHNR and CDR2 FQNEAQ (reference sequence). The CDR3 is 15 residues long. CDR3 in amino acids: CASTRDRGGDTEAFF. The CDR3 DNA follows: TGTGCCAGCACCCGGGACAGGGGTGGGGACACTGAAGCTTTCTTT.

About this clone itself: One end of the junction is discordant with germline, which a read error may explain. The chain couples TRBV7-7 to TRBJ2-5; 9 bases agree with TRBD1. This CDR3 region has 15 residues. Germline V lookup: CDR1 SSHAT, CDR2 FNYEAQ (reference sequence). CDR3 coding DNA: TGTGCTAGCAGCTTAGGCACAGGGGGCTGGGAGACCCAGTACTTC. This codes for CASSLGTGGWETQYF. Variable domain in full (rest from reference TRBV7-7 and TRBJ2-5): GAGVSQSPRYKVTKRGQDVTLRCDPISSHATLYWYQQALGQGPEFLTYFNYEAQPDKSGLPSDRFSAERPEGSISTLTIQRTEQRDSAMYRCASSLGTGGWETQYFGPGTRLLVL.

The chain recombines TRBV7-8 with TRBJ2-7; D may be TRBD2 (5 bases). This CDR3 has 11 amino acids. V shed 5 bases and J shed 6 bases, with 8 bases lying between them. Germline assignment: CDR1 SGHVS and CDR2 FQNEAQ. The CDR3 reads CASSPEGEQYF. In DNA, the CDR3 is TGTGCCAGCAGCCCCGAGGGCGAGCAGTACTTC.

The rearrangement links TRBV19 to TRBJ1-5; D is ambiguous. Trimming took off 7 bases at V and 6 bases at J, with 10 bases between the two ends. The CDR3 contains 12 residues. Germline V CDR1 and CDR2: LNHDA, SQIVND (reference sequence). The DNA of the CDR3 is TGTGCCAGTAATTTGAGGAGTCAGCCCCAGCATTTT. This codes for CASNLRSQPQHF.

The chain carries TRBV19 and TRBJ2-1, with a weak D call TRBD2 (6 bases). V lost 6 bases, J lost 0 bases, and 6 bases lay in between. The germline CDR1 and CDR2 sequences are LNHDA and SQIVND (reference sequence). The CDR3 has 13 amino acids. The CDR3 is CASSGGSYNEQFF. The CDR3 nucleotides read TGTGCCAGTAGCGGGGGCTCCTACAATGAGCAGTTCTTC.

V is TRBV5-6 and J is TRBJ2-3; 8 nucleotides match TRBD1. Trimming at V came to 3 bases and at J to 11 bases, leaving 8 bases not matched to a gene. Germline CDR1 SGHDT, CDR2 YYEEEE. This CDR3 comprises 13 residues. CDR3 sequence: CASSSTGERLQYF. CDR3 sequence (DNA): TGTGCCAGCAGCTCGACAGGGGAAAGATTGCAGTATTTT.

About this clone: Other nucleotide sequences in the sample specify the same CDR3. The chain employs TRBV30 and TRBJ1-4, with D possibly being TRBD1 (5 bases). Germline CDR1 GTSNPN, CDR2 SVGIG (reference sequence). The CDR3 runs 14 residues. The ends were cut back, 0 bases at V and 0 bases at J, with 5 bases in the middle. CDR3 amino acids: CAWSVGATNEKLFF. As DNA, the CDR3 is TGTGCCTGGAGTGTAGGGGCAACTAATGAAAAACTGTTTTTT.

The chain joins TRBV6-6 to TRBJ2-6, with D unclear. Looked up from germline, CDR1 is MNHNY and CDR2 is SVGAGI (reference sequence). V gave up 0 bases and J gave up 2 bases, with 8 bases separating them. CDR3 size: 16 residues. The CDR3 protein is CASSYSIGAGANVLTF. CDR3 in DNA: TGTGCCAGCAGTTACTCGATCGGAGCTGGGGCCAACGTCCTGACTTTC.